The source of this TCR beta chain is a study of T cell repertoires in cytomegalovirus infection. Study at large: Carrying CMV and the relevant HLA type showed in public TCR beta signatures. Study-wide points: Dominant in the ex vivo response were TCR beta clonotypes restricted by HLA-C and specific for CMV.

This clonotype has ten or more counts. Its specificity is unknown. It is unclear where the CDR3 begins or ends on the DNA, so no DNA is shown, and the CDR3 is as TCRdb lists it. Ends included, the CDR3 has 16 residues. Germline CDR1 and CDR2: DFQATT and SNEGSKA (reference sequence). Each CDR3 protein is one row after TCRdb ran MiXCR on the reads. There are 500,000 or so distinct CDR3 sequences in the sample; 16% occur only once, and 20% to 30% lies in the top ten. The rearrangement joins TRBV20-1 to TRBJ1-6. The sequence was obtained from a human donor in good health (CMV status not recorded). Some clones in this sample may be carry-over from other donors' samples. Sequenced input: CD8+ T cells from PBMCs. The CDR3 loop is CRYICRQGGRNSPLHF.